This T cell receptor beta chain was recovered during a study of sequential checkpoint blockade in melanoma. Repertoires were generated with immunoSEQ multiplex PCR, while TCRdb's copy carries only in-frame clones and drops some. This sample yields some 5,000 clones, of which around three quarters are seen a single time; about 30% belongs to the top ten. In its sample, this clone ranks as medium-sized. Specified treatment: randomized to nivolumab then ipilimumab (arm A) or the reverse (arm B). Germline assignment: CDR1 MNHEY and CDR2 SMNVEV (reference sequence). CDR3 length equals 15 residues. Deletions cut 4 bases from V and 4 bases from J, with 16 bases between.

Sequencing used CD8+ T cells sorted from blood (inferred from file names), obtained from a patient given nivolumab and ipilimumab in sequence. This chain joins TRBV27 and TRBJ1-2, with D perhaps matching TRBD1 (6 bases). This sequence was found in a human donor with melanoma. The CDR3 loop is CASSSMDRYPYGYTF. CDR3 coding DNA: TGTGCCAGCAGTTCCATGGACAGATACCCCTATGGCTACACCTTC.